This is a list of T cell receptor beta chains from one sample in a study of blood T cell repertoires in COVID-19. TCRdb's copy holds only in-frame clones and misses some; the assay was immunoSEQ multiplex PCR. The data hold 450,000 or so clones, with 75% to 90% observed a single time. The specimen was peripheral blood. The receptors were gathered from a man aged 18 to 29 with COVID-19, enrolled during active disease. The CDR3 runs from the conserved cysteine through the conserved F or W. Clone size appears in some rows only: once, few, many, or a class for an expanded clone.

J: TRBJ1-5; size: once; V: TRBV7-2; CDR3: CASSFSTGGNQPQHF
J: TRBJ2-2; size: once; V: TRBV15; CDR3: CATSLKRVANTGELFF
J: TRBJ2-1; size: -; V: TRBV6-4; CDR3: CASSDSGTSGSDEQFF
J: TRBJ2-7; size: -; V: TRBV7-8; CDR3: CASRDGLAGRLDEQYF
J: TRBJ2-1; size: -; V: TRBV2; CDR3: CASSAGGGNYYNEQFF
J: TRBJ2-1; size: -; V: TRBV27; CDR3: CASSLSSGSNEQFF
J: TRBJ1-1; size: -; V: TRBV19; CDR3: CASSIRQTNTEAFF
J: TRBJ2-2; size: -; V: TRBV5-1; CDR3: CASSKGQGLAANTGELFF
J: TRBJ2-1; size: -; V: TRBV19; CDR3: CASSIGQGIVDEQFF
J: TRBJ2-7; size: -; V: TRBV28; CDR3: CASSLYGAPSSYEQYF
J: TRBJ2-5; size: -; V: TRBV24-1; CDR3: CATSDQRTGHQETQYF
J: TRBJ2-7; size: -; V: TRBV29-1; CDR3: CSVEAGSYEQYF
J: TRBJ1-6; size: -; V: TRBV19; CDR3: CASSQAGVSYNSPLHF
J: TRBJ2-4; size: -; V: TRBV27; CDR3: CATQGAGLSGAKNIQYF
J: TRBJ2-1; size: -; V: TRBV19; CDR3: CASRQAGTGGLSEQFF
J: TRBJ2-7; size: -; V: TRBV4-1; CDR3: CASSQSPTGSDEQYF
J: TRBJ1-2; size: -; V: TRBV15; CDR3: CATSRDLDRGQGYTF
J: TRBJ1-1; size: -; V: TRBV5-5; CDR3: CASRTAFEAFF
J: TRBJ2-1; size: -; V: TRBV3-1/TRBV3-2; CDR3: CASSQDSSGGSDEQFF
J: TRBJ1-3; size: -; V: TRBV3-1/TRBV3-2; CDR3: CASSPTGLRSGNTIYF
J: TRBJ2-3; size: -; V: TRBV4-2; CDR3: CASSQKAGVPPSTQYF
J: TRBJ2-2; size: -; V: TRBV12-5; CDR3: CASGGVAGPTGELFF
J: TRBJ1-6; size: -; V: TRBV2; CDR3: CASSELRATLHF
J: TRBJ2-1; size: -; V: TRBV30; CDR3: CAGTSGLLRAKQFF
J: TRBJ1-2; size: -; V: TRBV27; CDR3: CASSRQGHGYTF
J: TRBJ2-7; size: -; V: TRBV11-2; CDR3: CASSPWGQDYEQYF
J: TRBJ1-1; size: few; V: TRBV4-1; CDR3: CASSQPLALLGQTENTEAFF
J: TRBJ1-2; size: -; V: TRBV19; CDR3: CASSRTGTGRGYTF
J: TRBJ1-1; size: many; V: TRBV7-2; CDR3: CASSLGVSFQSDTEAFF
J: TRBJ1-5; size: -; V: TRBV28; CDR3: CASTQSRGPVQPQHF
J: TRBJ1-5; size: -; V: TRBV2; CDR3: CASSETTKPQHF
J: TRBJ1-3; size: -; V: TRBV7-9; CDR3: CASSLGRGSGNTIYF
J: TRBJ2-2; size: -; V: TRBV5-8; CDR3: CASSPGSVAGFTGELFF
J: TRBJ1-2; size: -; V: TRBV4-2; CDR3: CASSQDPGNYGYTF
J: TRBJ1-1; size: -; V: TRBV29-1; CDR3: CSVAGWQTEAFF
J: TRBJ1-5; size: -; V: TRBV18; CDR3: CASSPLRTGRYSNQPQHF
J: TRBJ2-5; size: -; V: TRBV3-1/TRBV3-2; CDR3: CASSYLQETQYF